This TCR beta chain originates from a study of shared clonotypes between healthy human individuals. Concerning this clone: No antigen is known for it.

Libraries were prepared by immunoSEQ multiplex PCR; TCRdb keeps only in-frame clonotypes and omits some of them. The sample includes some 690,000 clones, 90% seen only once; the top ten take less than 40%. In CD8 memory, CD45RO+ cells were put together with CCR7-negative CD45RA+ TemRA cells. General study points: Around 5% was the fraction of naive CD4 clonotypes found shared across four donors. Among non-shared clonotypes, generation probabilities were lower than among those shared by all four donors.

The V and J ends lost 2 bases and 6 bases respectively, with 17 bases between them. The CDR3 runs to 15 residues. Germline-derived CDR1 and CDR2 are ENHRY and SYGVKD. The chain employs TRBV10-3 and TRBJ2-7, with no clear D. This TCR was sampled from a man younger than 30 in good health. Some clones in this sample may be carry-over from other donors' samples. Sequenced: memory CD8+ T cells from PBMCs. The subset here: CD45RO+ cells pooled with CCR7-negative TemRA cells. CDR3 sequence (DNA): TGTGCCATCAGTGAGACAATTAGTATTATATCCGAGCAGTACTTC. This sequence encodes CAISETISIISEQYF.